This record concerns one T cell receptor (beta chain) sequence. Its specificity is not known. The data were taken from a study of Graves' ophthalmopathy and Graves' hyperthyroidism. Findings of the study overall: Appearing in blood as well were most expanded thyroid clonotypes above 0.001 frequency.

Additional autoimmune diseases, uncontrolled infections, pregnancy or lactation disqualified patients. Diagnostic conclusions were grounded in clinical symptoms, serum thyroxine, TRAb, thyroid ultrasound and orbital computed tomography. CDR3 length: 17 residues. The V end lost 6 bases, the J end lost 10 bases, and 30 bases lay between the germline ends. Germline lookup yields CDR1 MDHEN and CDR2 SYDVKM. RNA transcripts served as template for amplifying TCR beta CDR3 sequences. Second-round multiplex PCR came after first-round RT-PCR with HTBI primers. MiXCR, run by TCRdb on the multiplex PCR reads, gives a single entry per CDR3 protein. The sample records 150,000 to 200,000 distinct CDR3 sequences, 35% to 45% being singletons.

The chain combines TRBV28 with TRBJ1-1; D is perhaps TRBD1 (5 bases). The sample taken for sequencing was peripheral blood. The sequence came from a young man with Graves' ophthalmopathy. The CDR3 loop reads CASSAFTRGQGGSGAFF. CDR3 bases: TGTGCCAGCAGCGCCTTCACTCGGGGCCAGGGAGGATCGGGAGCTTTCTTT. The full variable domain, rest sourced from reference TRBV28 and TRBJ1-1, is DVKVTQSSRYLVKRTGEKVFLECVQDMDHENMFWYRQDPGLGLRLIYFSYDVKMKEKGDIPEGYSVSREKKERFSLILESASTNQTSMYLCASSAFTRGQGGSGAFFGQGTRLTVV.